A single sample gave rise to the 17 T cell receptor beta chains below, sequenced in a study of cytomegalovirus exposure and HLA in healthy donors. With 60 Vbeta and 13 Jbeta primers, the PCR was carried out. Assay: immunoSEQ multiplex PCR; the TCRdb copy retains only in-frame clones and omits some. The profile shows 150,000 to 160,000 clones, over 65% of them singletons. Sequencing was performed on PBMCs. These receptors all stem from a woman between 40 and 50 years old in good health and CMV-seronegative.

CDR3 region: CASSLGTSGRAEDTQYF. The CDR3 nucleotides read TGTGCCAGCAGCCTAGGGACTAGCGGGAGGGCAGAAGATACGCAGTATTTT. The V and J genes are TRBV7-6 and TRBJ2-3; 16 bases match TRBD2. CDR3 length: 17 residues. With V trimmed by 5 bases and J by 5 bases, 7 bases remained unmatched. Germline loops: CDR1 SGHVS, CDR2 FNYEAQ.

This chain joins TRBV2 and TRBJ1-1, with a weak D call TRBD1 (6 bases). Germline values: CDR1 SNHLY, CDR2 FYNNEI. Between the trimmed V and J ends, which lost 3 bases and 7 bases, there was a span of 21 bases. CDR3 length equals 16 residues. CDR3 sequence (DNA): TGTGCCAGCAGTGAGCAAGGGGGGGCTTCGACAGGTGAAGCTTTCTTT. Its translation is CASSEQGGASTGEAFF.

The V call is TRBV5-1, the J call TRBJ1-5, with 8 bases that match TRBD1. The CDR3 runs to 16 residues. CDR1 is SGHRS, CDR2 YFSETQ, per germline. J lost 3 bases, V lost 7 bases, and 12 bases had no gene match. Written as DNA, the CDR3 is TGCGCCAGCGCCCCCCTAAAGGACAGGGACAATCAGCCCCAGCATTTT. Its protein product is CASAPLKDRDNQPQHF.

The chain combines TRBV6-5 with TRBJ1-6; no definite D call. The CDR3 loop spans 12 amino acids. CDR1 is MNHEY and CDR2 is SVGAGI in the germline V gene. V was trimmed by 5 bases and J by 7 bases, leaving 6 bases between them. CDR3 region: CASSLPNSPLHF. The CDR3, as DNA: TGTGCCAGCAGTCTCCCGAATTCACCCCTCCACTTT.

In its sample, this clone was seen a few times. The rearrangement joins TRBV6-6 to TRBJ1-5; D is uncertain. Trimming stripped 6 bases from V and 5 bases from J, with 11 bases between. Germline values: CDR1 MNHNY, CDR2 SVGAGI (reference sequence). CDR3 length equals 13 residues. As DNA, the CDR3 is TGTGCCAGCAGCCCAGCGGGCGATCAGCCCCAGCATTTT. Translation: CASSPAGDQPQHF.

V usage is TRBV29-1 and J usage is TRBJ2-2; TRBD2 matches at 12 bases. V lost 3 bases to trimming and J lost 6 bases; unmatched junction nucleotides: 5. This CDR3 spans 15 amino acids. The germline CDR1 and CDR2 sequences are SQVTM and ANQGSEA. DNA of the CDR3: TGCAGCGTTGACATACTAGCGGGGGGATCCGGGGAGCTGTTTTTT. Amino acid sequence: CSVDILAGGSGELFF.

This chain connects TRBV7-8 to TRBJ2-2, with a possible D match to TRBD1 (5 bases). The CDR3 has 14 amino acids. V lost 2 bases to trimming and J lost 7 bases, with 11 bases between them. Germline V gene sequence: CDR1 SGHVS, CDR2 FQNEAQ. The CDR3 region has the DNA TGTGCCAGCAGCTTATCCAGGGCTAACGGGGAGCTGTTTTTT. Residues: CASSLSRANGELFF.

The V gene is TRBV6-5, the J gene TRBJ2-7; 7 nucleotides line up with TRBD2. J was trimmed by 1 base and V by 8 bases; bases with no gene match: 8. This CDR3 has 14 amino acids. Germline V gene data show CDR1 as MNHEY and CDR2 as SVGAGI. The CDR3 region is CASRVGGPSYEQYF. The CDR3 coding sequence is TGTGCCAGCCGGGTGGGAGGGCCGTCCTACGAGCAGTACTTC.

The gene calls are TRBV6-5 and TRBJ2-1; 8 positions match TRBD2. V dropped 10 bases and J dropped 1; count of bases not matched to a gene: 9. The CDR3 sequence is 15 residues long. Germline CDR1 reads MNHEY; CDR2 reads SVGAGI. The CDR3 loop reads CATSLAGGSYNEQFF. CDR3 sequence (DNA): TGTGCCACCTCTCTAGCGGGTGGGTCCTACAATGAGCAGTTCTTC.

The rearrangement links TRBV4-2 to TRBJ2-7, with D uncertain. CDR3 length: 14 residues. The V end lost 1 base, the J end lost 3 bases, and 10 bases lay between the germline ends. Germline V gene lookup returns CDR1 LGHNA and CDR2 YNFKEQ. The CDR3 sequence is CASSQGAEVYEQYF. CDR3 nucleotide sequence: TGTGCCAGCAGCCAAGGAGCTGAGGTCTACGAGCAGTACTTC.

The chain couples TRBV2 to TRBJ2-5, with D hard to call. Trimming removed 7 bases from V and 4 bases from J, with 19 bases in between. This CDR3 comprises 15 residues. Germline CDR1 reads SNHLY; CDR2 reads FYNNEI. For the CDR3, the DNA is TGTGCCAGCACCCCGCGGTGGATAGCATTAGAGACCCAGTACTTC. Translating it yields CASTPRWIALETQYF.

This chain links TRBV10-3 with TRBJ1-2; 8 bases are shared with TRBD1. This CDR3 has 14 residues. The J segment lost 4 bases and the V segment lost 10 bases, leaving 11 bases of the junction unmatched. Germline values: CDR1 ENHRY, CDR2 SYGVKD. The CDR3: CASGTGWVGYGYTF. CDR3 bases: TGTGCCAGTGGGACAGGATGGGTGGGCTATGGCTACACCTTC.

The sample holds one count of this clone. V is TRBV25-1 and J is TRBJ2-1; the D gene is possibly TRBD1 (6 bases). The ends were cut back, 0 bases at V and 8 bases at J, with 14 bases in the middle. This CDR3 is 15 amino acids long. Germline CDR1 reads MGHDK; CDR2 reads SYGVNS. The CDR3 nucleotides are TGTGCCAGCAGTGAATACAGAACAGGGTGGGATGAGCAGTTCTTC. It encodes CASSEYRTGWDEQFF.

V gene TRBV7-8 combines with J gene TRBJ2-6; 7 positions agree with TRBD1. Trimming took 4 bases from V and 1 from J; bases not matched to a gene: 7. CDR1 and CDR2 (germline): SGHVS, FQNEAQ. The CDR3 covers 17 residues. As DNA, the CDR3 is TGTGCCAGCAGCTCCCGACAGGGTTGGTCTGGGGCCAACGTCCTGACTTTC. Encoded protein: CASSSRQGWSGANVLTF.

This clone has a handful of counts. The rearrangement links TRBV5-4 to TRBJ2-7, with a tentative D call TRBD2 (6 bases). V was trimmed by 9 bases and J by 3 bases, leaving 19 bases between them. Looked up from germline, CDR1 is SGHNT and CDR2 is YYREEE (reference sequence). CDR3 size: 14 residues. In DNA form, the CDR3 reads TGTGCCACAAAACCGGGACTGGAGGGCTACGAGCAGTACTTC. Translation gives CATKPGLEGYEQYF.

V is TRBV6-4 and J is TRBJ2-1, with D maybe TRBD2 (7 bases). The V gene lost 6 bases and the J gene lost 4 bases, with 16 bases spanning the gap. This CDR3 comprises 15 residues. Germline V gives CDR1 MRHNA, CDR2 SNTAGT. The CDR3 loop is CASSLLGGEYNEQFF. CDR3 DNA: TGTGCCAGCAGCCTCTTAGGGGGGGAATACAATGAGCAGTTCTTC.

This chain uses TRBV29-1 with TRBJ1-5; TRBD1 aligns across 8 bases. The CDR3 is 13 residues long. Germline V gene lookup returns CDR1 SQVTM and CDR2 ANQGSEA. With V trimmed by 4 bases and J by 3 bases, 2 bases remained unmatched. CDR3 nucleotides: TGCAGCGTTGCGACAGGGGTCAATCAGCCCCAGCATTTT. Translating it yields CSVATGVNQPQHF.